Sequencing of this T cell receptor (beta chain) was carried out in a study of OX40 agonist ivuxolimab in advanced cancers. V was cut by 4 bases and J by 11 bases, with 17 bases left in between. The CDR3 runs to 13 residues. Germline CDR1 and CDR2: MNHEY and SMNVEV (reference sequence). Data came from immunoSEQ multiplex PCR; TCRdb stores just in-frame clones and leaves some out. The sample contains about 19,000 clones, approximately 83% of which appear only once. The sequence was obtained from an adult with an advanced solid tumor such as melanoma, head and neck, liver or kidney cancer. The sequencing used CD4+ or CD8+ T cells sorted from blood, collected in a trial of the OX40 agonist ivuxolimab. The rearrangement links TRBV27 to TRBJ2-5; D might be TRBD2 (6 bases). The CDR3 region is CASSYQRRGLQYF. The DNA of the CDR3 is TGTGCCAGCAGTTACCAAAGGCGGGGCTTGCAGTACTTC.